The entry below gives a single TCR beta chain sequence along with its context. The data were taken from a study of blood T cell repertoires in COVID-19. Study in general: Acute and convalescent COVID-19 samples came from the United States, Italy and Spain. T cells, B-cell-depleted T cells, or PBMCs supplied cDNA or gDNA.

The CDR3 totals 16 residues. V shed 7 bases and J 3 bases; nucleotides not matched to a gene: 14. Germline CDR1 reads SGHAT; CDR2 reads FQNNGV. Authors' analysis steps: Estimated nucleated cell counts came from reference gene primer amplification. The assay was immunoSEQ multiplex PCR, and TCRdb's table has in-frame clones only and misses some. That table furnishes V, J and clone size, whereas the DNA furnished D and trimming. The repertoire holds approximately 270,000 clones, with approximately 86% as singletons. The gene calls are TRBV11-2 and TRBJ1-2, with 7 positions matching TRBD1. What was sequenced was peripheral blood. The receptor comes from a man aged 35-49 years with active or convalescent COVID-19. CDR3 bases: TGTGCCAGCACTGGCGGCTGGGGACAGCGAGACTATGGCTACACCTTC. Translating gives CASTGGWGQRDYGYTF.